The subject of this entry is one T cell receptor (beta chain). Its antigen has not been determined. Base qualities are missing; no much larger clone stands one base away. Library preparation employed the immunoSEQ multiplex PCR assay. The clones in this table, taken by TCRdb from immuneACCESS, are in-frame only. Not every clone is retained; where verified, under half of the shortfall comes from an unresolved V gene, and the cause of the rest is unknown. The sample includes 75,000 to 100,000 clones, with about 95% observed a single time. The top ten clonotypes cover about 0.25% of the sample. This entry is derived from a study of technical replicates of blood from several donors (dated by TCRdb to about 2017). CDR1 and CDR2, looked up from the germline V gene, are MDHEN and SYDVKM. V is cut by 3 bases and J by 3 bases, and the space between the germline ends is 9 bases. Including the terminal cysteine and phenylalanine, the CDR3 comprises 14 residues. Only the CDR3 portion is preserved as DNA: 42 bases, with reading frame beginning at the first base.

This chain is built from TRBV28 and TRBJ2-1; a weak D assignment points to TRBD2 (5 bases agree). The specimen was T cells isolated from PBMCs. The TCR comes from a human donor in good health. The CDR3 corresponds to CASSFTGYYNEQFF. The DNA is as follows: TGTGCCAGCAGTTTTACGGGATACTACAATGAGCAGTTCTTC.